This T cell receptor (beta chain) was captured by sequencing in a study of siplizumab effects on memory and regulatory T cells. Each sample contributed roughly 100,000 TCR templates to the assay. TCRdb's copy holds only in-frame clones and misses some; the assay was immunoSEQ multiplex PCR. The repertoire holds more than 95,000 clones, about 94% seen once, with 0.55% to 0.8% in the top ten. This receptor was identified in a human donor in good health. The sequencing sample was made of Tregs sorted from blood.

CDR3: CASSKAGTYETQYF. The CDR3 nucleotides read TGTGCCAGTAGTAAGGCAGGGACGTACGAGACCCAGTACTTC. The gene calls are TRBV19 and TRBJ2-5, with D possibly called TRBD1 or TRBD2 (5 bases each). This CDR3 has 14 amino acids. V was shortened by 4 bases and J by 5 bases, with 14 bases between the two germline ends. Germline V gives CDR1 LNHDA, CDR2 SQIVND (reference sequence).